What follows are 3 T cell receptor beta chains derived from one specimen sequenced in a study of cytomegalovirus exposure and HLA in healthy donors. Clones were read by immunoSEQ multiplex PCR, and TCRdb kept only the in-frame ones, dropping some. This sample has 150,000 to 200,000 clones, with around 96% found just once. Sequenced material: PBMCs. These TCRs come from a woman aged 18-35 years in good health and CMV-seronegative.

This clone turned up a few times. J is TRBJ1-1 and V is TRBV2; D is unclear. This CDR3 comprises 13 residues. V lost 2 bases to trimming and J lost 7 bases, with 11 bases between them. In germline, CDR1 is SNHLY, CDR2 FYNNEI. The CDR3 reads CASSERQAGEAFF. The CDR3 coding sequence is TGTGCCAGCAGTGAACGGCAGGCGGGTGAAGCTTTCTTT.

This clone has just one count. V and J are TRBV29-1 and TRBJ2-5; the match to TRBD1 covers 8 bases. In germline, CDR1 is SQVTM, CDR2 ANQGSEA. V was pared by 1 base and J by 7 bases, with 11 bases of the junction left unmatched. The CDR3 totals 15 residues. Here the CDR3 reads CSVEGQGRGFRTQYF. The CDR3, as DNA: TGCAGCGTTGAAGGACAGGGGCGTGGTTTCAGGACCCAGTACTTC. The full variable domain, with the rest looked up from reference TRBV29-1 and TRBJ2-5, is SAVISQKPSRDICQRGTSLTIQCQVDSQVTMMFWYRQQPGQSLTLIATANQGSEATYESGFVIDKFPISRPNLTFSTLTVSNMSPEDSSIYLCSVEGQGRGFRTQYFGPGTRLLVL.

V and J are TRBV5-1 and TRBJ2-3; 8 bases align to TRBD1. Losses at the gene ends were 0 bases for V and 2 bases for J; bases not matched to a gene: 5. CDR3 length: 16 amino acids. Germline V CDR1 and CDR2: SGHRS, YFSETQ. CDR3 residues: CASSLAWGQATDTQYF. The CDR3 DNA reads as TGCGCCAGCAGCTTGGCCTGGGGACAGGCCACAGATACGCAGTATTTT.